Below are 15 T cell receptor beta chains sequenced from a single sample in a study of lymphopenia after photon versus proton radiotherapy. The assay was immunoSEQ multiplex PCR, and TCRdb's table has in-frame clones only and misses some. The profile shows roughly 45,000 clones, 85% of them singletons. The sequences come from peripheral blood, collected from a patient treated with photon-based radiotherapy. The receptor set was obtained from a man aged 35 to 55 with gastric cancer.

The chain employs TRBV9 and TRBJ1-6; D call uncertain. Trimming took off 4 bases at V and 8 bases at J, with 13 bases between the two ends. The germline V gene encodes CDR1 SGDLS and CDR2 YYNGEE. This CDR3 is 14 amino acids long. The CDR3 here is CASSQELPYSPLHF. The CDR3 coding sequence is TGTGCCAGCAGCCAGGAACTCCCGTATTCACCCCTCCACTTT.

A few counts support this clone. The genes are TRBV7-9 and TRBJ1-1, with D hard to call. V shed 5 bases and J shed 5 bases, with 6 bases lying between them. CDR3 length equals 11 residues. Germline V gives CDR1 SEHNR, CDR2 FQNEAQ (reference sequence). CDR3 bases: TGTGCCAGCAGCCACACAACTGAAGCTTTCTTT. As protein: CASSHTTEAFF.

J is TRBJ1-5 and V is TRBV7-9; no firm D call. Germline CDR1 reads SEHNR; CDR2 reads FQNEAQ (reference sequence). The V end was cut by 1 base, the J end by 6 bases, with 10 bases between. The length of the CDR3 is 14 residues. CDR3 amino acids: CASSLGQSGQPQHF. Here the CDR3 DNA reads TGTGCCAGCAGCTTAGGACAAAGTGGTCAGCCCCAGCATTTT. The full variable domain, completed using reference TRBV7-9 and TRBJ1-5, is DTGVSQNPRHKITKRGQNVTFRCDPISEHNRLYWYRQTLGQGPEFLTYFQNEAQLEKSRLLSDRFSAERPKGSFSTLEIQRTEQGDSAMYLCASSLGQSGQPQHFGDGTRLSIL.

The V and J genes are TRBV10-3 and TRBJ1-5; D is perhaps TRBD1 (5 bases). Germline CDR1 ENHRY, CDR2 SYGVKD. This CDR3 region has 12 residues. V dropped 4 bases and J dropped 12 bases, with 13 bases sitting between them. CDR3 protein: CAISVGGERQHF. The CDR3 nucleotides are TGTGCCATCAGTGTTGGGGGAGAGCGCCAGCATTTT.

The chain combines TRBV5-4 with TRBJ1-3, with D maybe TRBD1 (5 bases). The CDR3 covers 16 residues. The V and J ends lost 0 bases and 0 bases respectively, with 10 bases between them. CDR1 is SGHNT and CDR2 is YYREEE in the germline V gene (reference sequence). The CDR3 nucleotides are TGTGCCAGCAGCTTGGGGGGCGGCAGCTCTGGAAACACCATATATTTT. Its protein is CASSLGGGSSGNTIYF.

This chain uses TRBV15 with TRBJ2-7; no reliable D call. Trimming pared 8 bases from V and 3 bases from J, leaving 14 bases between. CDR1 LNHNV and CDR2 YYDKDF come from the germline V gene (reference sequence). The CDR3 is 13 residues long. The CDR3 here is CATSGRRGYEQYF. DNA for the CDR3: TGTGCCACCTCGGGCAGGAGAGGCTACGAGCAGTACTTC.

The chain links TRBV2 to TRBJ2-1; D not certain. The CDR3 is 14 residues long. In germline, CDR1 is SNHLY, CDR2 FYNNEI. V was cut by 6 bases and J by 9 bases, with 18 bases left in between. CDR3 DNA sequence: TGTGCCAGCAGATCCCAAGCGTTAGCAGGTGAGCAGTTCTTC. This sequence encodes CASRSQALAGEQFF.

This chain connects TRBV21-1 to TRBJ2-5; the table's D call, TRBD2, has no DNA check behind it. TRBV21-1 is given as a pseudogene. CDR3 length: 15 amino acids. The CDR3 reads CASSPRGALQETQYF. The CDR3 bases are TGTGCCAGCAGCCCCCGCGGGGCTCTCCAAGAGACCCAGTACTTC.

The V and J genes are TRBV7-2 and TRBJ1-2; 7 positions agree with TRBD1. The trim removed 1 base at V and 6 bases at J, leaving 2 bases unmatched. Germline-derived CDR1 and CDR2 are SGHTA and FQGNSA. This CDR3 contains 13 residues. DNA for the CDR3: TGTGCCAGCAGCTTAGGACAGGGCAATGGCTACACCTTC. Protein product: CASSLGQGNGYTF. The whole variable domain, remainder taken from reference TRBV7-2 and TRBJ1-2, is GAGVSQSPSNKVTEKGKDVELRCDPISGHTALYWYRQSLGQGLEFLIYFQGNSAPDKSGLPSDRFSAERTGGSVSTLTIQRTQQEDSAVYLCASSLGQGNGYTFGSGTRLTVV.

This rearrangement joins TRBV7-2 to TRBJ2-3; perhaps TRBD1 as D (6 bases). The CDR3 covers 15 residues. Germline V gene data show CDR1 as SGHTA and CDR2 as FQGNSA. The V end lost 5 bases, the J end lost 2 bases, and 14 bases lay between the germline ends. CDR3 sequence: CASSLGGRDTDTQYF. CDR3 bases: TGTGCCAGCAGCCTAGGGGGACGAGACACAGATACGCAGTATTTT.

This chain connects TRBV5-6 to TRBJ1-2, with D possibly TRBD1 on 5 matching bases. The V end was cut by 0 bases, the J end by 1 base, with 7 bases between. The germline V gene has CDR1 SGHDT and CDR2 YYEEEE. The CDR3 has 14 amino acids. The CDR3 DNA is TGTGCCAGCAGCTTGGTACAGGATAACTATGGCTACACCTTC. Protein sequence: CASSLVQDNYGYTF. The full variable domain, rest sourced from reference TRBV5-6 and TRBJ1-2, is DAGVTQSPTHLIKTRGQQVTLRCSPKSGHDTVSWYQQALGQGPQFIFQYYEEEERQRGNFPDRFSGHQFPNYSSELNVNALLLGDSALYLCASSLVQDNYGYTFGSGTRLTVV.

In DNA, the CDR3 is TGTGCCTGGAGTGTACGTGGGCGGGGGGTAACAAATGAGCAGTTCTTC. Translating it yields CAWSVRGRGVTNEQFF. The chain links TRBV30 to TRBJ2-1; 8 bases are a match to TRBD2. This CDR3 is 16 amino acids long. The germline CDR1 and CDR2 sequences are GTSNPN and SVGIG (reference sequence). Germline trimming cut 0 bases from V and 7 bases from J; bases unmatched to any gene: 11.

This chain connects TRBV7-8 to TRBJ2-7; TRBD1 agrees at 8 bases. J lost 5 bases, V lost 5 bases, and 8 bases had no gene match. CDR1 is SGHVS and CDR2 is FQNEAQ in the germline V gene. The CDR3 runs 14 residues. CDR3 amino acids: CASSPQGGKDEQYF. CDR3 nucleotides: TGTGCCAGCAGCCCACAGGGGGGTAAAGACGAGCAGTACTTC.

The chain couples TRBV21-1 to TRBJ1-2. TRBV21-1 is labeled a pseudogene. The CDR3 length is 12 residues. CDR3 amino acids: CASRRRGIGYTF. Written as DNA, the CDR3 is TGTGCCAGCCGGAGACGGGGGATTGGCTACACCTTC.

CDR3: CASSVTRNEQFF. CDR3 nucleotides: TGTGCCAGCAGCGTGACCAGGAATGAGCAGTTCTTC. The gene calls are TRBV7-2 and TRBJ2-1; D is uncertain. The CDR3 is 12 amino acids. Looked up from germline, CDR1 is SGHTA and CDR2 is FQGNSA. Trimming stripped 5 bases from V and 7 bases from J, with 9 bases between.